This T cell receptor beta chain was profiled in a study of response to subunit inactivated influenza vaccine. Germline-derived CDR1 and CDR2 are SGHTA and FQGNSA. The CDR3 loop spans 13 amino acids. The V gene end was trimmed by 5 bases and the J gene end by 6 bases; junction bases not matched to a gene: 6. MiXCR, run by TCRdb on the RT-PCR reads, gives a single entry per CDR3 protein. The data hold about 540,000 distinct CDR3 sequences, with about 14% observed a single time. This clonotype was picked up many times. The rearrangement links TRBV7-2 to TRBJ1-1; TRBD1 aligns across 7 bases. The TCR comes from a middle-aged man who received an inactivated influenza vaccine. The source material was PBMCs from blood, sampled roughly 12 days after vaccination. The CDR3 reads CASSPQGWAEAFF. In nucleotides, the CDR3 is TGTGCCAGCAGCCCACAGGGGTGGGCTGAAGCTTTCTTT.